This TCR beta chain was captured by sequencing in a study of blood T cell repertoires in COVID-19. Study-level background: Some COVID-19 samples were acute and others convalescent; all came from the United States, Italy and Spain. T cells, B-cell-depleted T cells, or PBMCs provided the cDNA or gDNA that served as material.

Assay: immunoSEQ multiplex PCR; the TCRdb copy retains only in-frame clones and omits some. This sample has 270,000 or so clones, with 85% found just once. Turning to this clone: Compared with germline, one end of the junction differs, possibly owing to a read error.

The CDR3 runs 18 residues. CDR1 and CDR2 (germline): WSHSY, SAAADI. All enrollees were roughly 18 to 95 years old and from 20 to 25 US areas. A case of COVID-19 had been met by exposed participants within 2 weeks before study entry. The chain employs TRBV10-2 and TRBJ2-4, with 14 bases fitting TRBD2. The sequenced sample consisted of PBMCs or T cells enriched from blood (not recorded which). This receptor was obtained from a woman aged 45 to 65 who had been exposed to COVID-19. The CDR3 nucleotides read TGCGCCAGCAGTGAGCCCGGGACTAGCGGGGGCTCCAACAACATTCAGTACTTC. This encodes CASSEPGTSGGSNNIQYF.